The T cell receptor (beta chain) described here comes from a study of OX40 agonist ivuxolimab in advanced cancers. CDR3 length: 15 amino acids. Germline V gives CDR1 PRHDT, CDR2 FYEKMQ (reference sequence). V shed 5 bases, J shed 4 bases, and the junction held 8 bases outside the gene matches. Sequencing used immunoSEQ multiplex PCR; TCRdb keeps in-frame clones, though not all of them. The sample has 99,000 or so clones, 90% to 96% seen once. The chain employs TRBV13 and TRBJ2-7; 10 bases match TRBD1. This clonotype was obtained from an adult with an advanced solid tumor such as melanoma, head and neck, liver or kidney cancer. The specimen was CD4+ or CD8+ T cells sorted from blood, collected in a trial of the OX40 agonist ivuxolimab. The CDR3 is CASSNRDRGLYEQYF. The CDR3 coding sequence is TGTGCCAGCAGCAACCGGGACAGGGGTCTTTACGAGCAGTACTTC. Supplemented by reference TRBV13 and TRBJ2-7, the full variable domain reads AAGVIQSPRHLIKEKRETATLKCYPIPRHDTVYWYQQGPGQDPQFLISFYEKMQSDKGSIPDRFSAQQFSDYHSELNMSSLELGDSALYFCASSNRDRGLYEQYFGPGTRLTVT.